Below are 27 T cell receptor beta chains sequenced from a single sample in a study of blood T cell repertoires in COVID-19. Generated by immunoSEQ multiplex PCR, the TCRdb table keeps only in-frame clones and is missing some. The sample lists 270,000 or so clones, 84% occurring once. Sequences were obtained from peripheral blood. The receptors were sampled from a human donor in a cohort sampled during active COVID-19.

This chain joins TRBV3-1 (or the pseudogene TRBV3-2) and TRBJ2-2; TRBD2 matches at 9 bases. The V gene's germline CDR1 is LGHDT and CDR2 YNNKEL (reference sequence). The CDR3 runs 14 residues. J was trimmed by 7 bases and V by 4 bases; bases with no gene match: 4. The DNA of the CDR3 is TGTGCCAGCAGCCCAGGACTAGCGAGCGGGGAGCTGTTTTTT. This encodes CASSPGLASGELFF.

This clone has more than one count but fewer than ten. This chain connects TRBV14 to TRBJ2-4; a possible D gene is TRBD1 (5 bases). Germline V gives CDR1 SGHDN, CDR2 FVKESK. This CDR3 is built from 15 residues. V lost 1 base and J 6 bases, leaving 13 bases between the germline ends. The CDR3 nucleotides are TGTGCCAGCAGCCAAGGTGGGGCCGTAGTAAACATTCAGTACTTC. Translated, it gives CASSQGGAVVNIQYF.

The chain combines TRBV5-1 with TRBJ2-6; D might be TRBD1 (6 bases). V dropped 0 bases and J dropped 2 bases, with 6 bases sitting between them. The CDR3 is 15 amino acids. In germline, CDR1 is SGHRS, CDR2 YFSETQ. The CDR3 region is CASSLAGAGANVLTF. The CDR3 nucleotides read TGCGCCAGCAGCTTGGCAGGGGCTGGGGCCAACGTCCTGACTTTC.

Only one count was recorded for this clone. CDR3 protein: CASSLRDSGAEAFF. Here the CDR3 DNA reads TGTGCCAGCAGCTTGCGGGACAGTGGGGCTGAAGCTTTCTTT. The rearrangement links TRBV5-5 to TRBJ1-1; 7 bases are a match to TRBD1. The CDR3 has 14 amino acids. The V segment lost 1 base and the J segment 6 bases; nucleotides outside the gene matches: 6. Germline V gene sequence: CDR1 SGHKS, CDR2 YYEKEE (reference sequence).

This clone was seen only a few times. V is TRBV10-3 and J is TRBJ2-7, with a weak D call TRBD2 (6 bases). Deletions cut 3 bases from V and 6 bases from J, with 15 bases between. There are 14 residues in the CDR3. Germline V lookup: CDR1 ENHRY, CDR2 SYGVKD. This CDR3 reads CAISEGWRDSEQYF. In DNA form, the CDR3 reads TGTGCCATCAGTGAAGGATGGCGGGACTCCGAGCAGTACTTC.

The chain joins TRBV6-5 to TRBJ1-2; tentatively, D is TRBD1 (6 bases). Germline V lookup: CDR1 MNHEY, CDR2 SVGAGI. V gave up 7 bases and J gave up 2 bases, with 17 bases separating them. CDR3 size: 15 residues. The DNA of the CDR3 is TGTGCCAGCACCTCAACAGGGTTTAGCAACTATGGCTACACCTTC. This sequence encodes CASTSTGFSNYGYTF.

The V call is TRBV6-5, the J call TRBJ1-6, with D unclear. Germline V gene lookup returns CDR1 MNHEY and CDR2 SVGAGI. The V end was cut by 3 bases, the J end by 0 bases, with 9 bases between. The CDR3 is made up of 16 amino acids. The CDR3 protein is CASSYGWSSYNSPLHF. The DNA of the CDR3 is TGTGCCAGCAGTTATGGGTGGAGCTCCTATAATTCACCCCTCCACTTT.

This sequence joins TRBV19 and TRBJ2-7; 7 nucleotides match TRBD1. The CDR3 runs 15 residues. Losses at the gene ends were 6 bases for V and 1 base for J; bases not matched to a gene: 9. CDR1 and CDR2 (germline): LNHDA, SQIVND (reference sequence). CDR3 in DNA: TGTGCCAGTAGGGATCCGGGACAGAAGTCCTACGAGCAGTACTTC. As protein: CASRDPGQKSYEQYF.

This clone has a handful of counts. The V gene is TRBV14, the J gene TRBJ1-2, with D perhaps TRBD1 (5 bases). Trimming stripped 6 bases from V and 4 bases from J, with 24 bases between. Looked up from germline, CDR1 is SGHDN and CDR2 is FVKESK. This CDR3 is 17 amino acids long. The chain's CDR3 is CASSLHRGGDSSYGYTF. CDR3 in DNA: TGTGCCAGCAGTCTTCACAGAGGCGGGGACTCGTCCTATGGCTACACCTTC.

The table lists this clone with a count of one. This chain uses TRBV4-3 with TRBJ2-4; D perhaps matches TRBD2 (6 bases). The CDR3 has 15 amino acids. Trimming removed 0 bases from V and 10 bases from J, with 16 bases in between. The V gene's germline CDR1 is LGHNA and CDR2 YSLEER. The CDR3 here is CASSQEVGRRWIQYF. The CDR3 DNA follows: TGCGCCAGCAGCCAAGAGGTAGGGAGGAGGTGGATTCAGTACTTC.

This clone has a single count. CDR3 loop: CASSIQGQTYEQYF. As DNA, the CDR3 is TGTGCCAGTAGTATACAGGGACAGACCTACGAGCAGTACTTC. The chain is built from TRBV19 and TRBJ2-7; the match to TRBD1 covers 7 bases. The germline V gene has CDR1 LNHDA and CDR2 SQIVND (reference sequence). This CDR3 is 14 amino acids long. The junction had 3 bases not matched to a gene; V was cut back by 2 bases and J by 2 bases.

The rearrangement uses TRBV19 and TRBJ2-7; D may be TRBD1 (5 bases). Trimming removed 5 bases from V and 3 bases from J, with 11 bases in between. The CDR3 covers 13 residues. Germline V gene data show CDR1 as LNHDA and CDR2 as SQIVND (reference sequence). The CDR3, as DNA: TGTGCCAGTAGTCACCAGGGCGACTACGAGCAGTACTTC. It encodes CASSHQGDYEQYF.

The genes are TRBV29-1 and TRBJ1-1; unclear D gene. Trimming stripped 7 bases from V and 1 base from J, with 16 bases between. Germline CDR1 SQVTM, CDR2 ANQGSEA. The CDR3 spans 14 residues. CDR3 in amino acids: CSDGGRTSNTEAFF. The CDR3 nucleotides read TGCAGCGACGGCGGCCGCACCTCGAACACTGAAGCTTTCTTT.

The chain couples TRBV27 to TRBJ2-2, with TRBD1 matching 9 bases. Germline trimming cut 5 bases from V and 1 base from J; bases unmatched to any gene: 8. The CDR3 loop spans 17 amino acids. Per the germline V gene, CDR1 is MNHEY and CDR2 is SMNVEV (reference sequence). The chain's CDR3 is CASSQIGTGKNTGELFF. Written as DNA, the CDR3 is TGTGCCAGCAGTCAAATAGGGACAGGGAAGAACACCGGGGAGCTGTTTTTT.

The chain couples TRBV18 to TRBJ2-7; 14 positions agree with TRBD2. V lost 3 bases, J lost 3 bases, and 10 bases stayed unmatched. From germline, CDR1 is KGHSH and CDR2 LQKENI. This CDR3 region has 18 residues. CDR3 DNA: TGTGCCAGCTCACCGGTGAGTGGACTAGCGGGAGGTAGCTACGAGCAGTACTTC. Translation: CASSPVSGLAGGSYEQYF.

This clone appeared a few times. This rearrangement joins TRBV5-1 to TRBJ1-3; TRBD1 matches at 8 bases. This CDR3 is built from 15 residues. Trimming at V came to 0 bases and at J to 4 bases, leaving 3 bases not matched to a gene. Per germline, CDR1 SGHRS and CDR2 YFSETQ. The DNA for the CDR3 is TGCGCCAGCAGCTTGGGGGGGACAGGAGGAAACACCATATATTTT. Translation gives CASSLGGTGGNTIYF.

A word on this clone: The same CDR3 can be traced to other DNA sequences in this sample. The gene calls are TRBV19 and TRBJ2-6; TRBD2 agrees at 8 bases. The CDR3 contains 17 residues. Germline trimming cut 6 bases from V and 0 bases from J; bases unmatched to any gene: 7. In germline, CDR1 is LNHDA, CDR2 SQIVND (reference sequence). Here the CDR3 DNA reads TGTGCCAGTAGCGTACTAGCGGTGGACTCTGGGGCCAACGTCCTGACTTTC. Translated: CASSVLAVDSGANVLTF.

The V and J genes are TRBV19 and TRBJ2-2; 8 bases align to TRBD1. Germline trimming cut 5 bases from V and 4 bases from J; bases unmatched to any gene: 3. Germline V CDR1 and CDR2: LNHDA, SQIVND (reference sequence). This CDR3 is built from 14 residues. The CDR3 nucleotides are TGTGCCAGTAGTGGGACAGGACTCACCGGGGAGCTGTTTTTT. Protein: CASSGTGLTGELFF.

The chain is built from TRBV7-9 and TRBJ2-1; D unclear. The CDR3 loop spans 12 amino acids. Germline V gene sequence: CDR1 SEHNR, CDR2 FQNEAQ (reference sequence). The germline V and J ends were trimmed by 2 bases and 9 bases, with 8 bases remaining between them. The CDR3 region has the DNA TGTGCCAGCAGCTTAAAAACCGGTGAGCAGTTCTTC. It encodes CASSLKTGEQFF.

The chain employs TRBV4-3 and TRBJ2-3, with D perhaps TRBD1 (5 bases). The CDR3 length is 13 residues. CDR1 and CDR2 from the germline V gene are LGHNA and YSLEER. V lost 0 bases and J 6 bases, leaving 7 bases between the germline ends. The CDR3 loop is CASSQDRGDTQYF. The CDR3, as DNA: TGCGCCAGCAGCCAAGATAGGGGTGATACGCAGTATTTT.

The rearrangement uses TRBV24-1 and TRBJ1-5; possibly TRBD1 for D (5 bases). Germline V gene lookup returns CDR1 KGHDR and CDR2 SFDVKD. The ends were cut back, 4 bases at V and 7 bases at J, with 19 bases in the middle. The CDR3 is 16 amino acids. CDR3 residues: CATSDRGAGKSQPQHF. Written as DNA, the CDR3 is TGTGCCACCAGTGACCGCGGCGCAGGGAAATCGCAGCCCCAGCATTTT.

The gene calls are TRBV5-1 and TRBJ1-2, with D hard to call. The V gene lost 0 bases and the J gene lost 0 bases, with 6 bases spanning the gap. Per the germline V gene, CDR1 is SGHRS and CDR2 is YFSETQ. The CDR3 has 14 amino acids. The CDR3 sequence: CASSLDLTNYGYTF. In DNA form, the CDR3 reads TGCGCCAGCAGCTTGGACCTAACTAACTATGGCTACACCTTC.

This clone was seen only once. The chain links TRBV2 to TRBJ2-7; perhaps TRBD2 as D (5 bases). Germline CDR1 and CDR2: SNHLY and FYNNEI. The CDR3 runs 12 residues. Trimming took 6 bases from V and 5 from J, leaving 11 bases between them. The CDR3 is CASRMDFHEQYF. The CDR3 DNA sequence: TGTGCCAGCAGGATGGACTTCCACGAGCAGTACTTC.

V is TRBV10-3 and J is TRBJ2-3, with a tentative D call TRBD1 (5 bases). V shed 5 bases and J shed 2 bases, with 8 bases lying between them. Germline V gives CDR1 ENHRY, CDR2 SYGVKD. The CDR3 is made up of 13 amino acids. The CDR3 nucleotides are TGTGCCATCAGTACAGGATCCACAGATACGCAGTATTTT. It yields the protein CAISTGSTDTQYF.

This clone was detected only once. CDR3 protein: CASSLSGRAGTDTQYF. The CDR3 DNA reads as TGCGCCAGCAGCTTGAGCGGGAGGGCCGGGACAGATACGCAGTATTTT. The chain has TRBV5-1 and TRBJ2-3; 10 nucleotides line up with TRBD2. CDR3 length: 16 residues. The germline CDR1 and CDR2 sequences are SGHRS and YFSETQ. J lost 3 bases, V lost 1 base, and 5 bases had no gene match.

The chain uses TRBV9 and TRBJ2-5; 7 bases match TRBD1. Germline V lookup: CDR1 SGDLS, CDR2 YYNGEE. The CDR3 length is 14 residues. Trimming cost V 3 bases and J 1 base; bases outside gene matches: 3. The CDR3 nucleotides are TGTGCCAGCAGCGATCGGGACAGCCAAGAGACCCAGTACTTC. This encodes CASSDRDSQETQYF.

This clone occurred once. This sequence joins TRBV18 and TRBJ2-3; possible D gene TRBD1, 5 bases. This CDR3 is built from 15 residues. The germline V and J ends were trimmed by 6 bases and 2 bases, with 15 bases remaining between them. In germline, CDR1 is KGHSH, CDR2 LQKENI. CDR3 sequence reads: CASSPRTGSTDTQYF. The CDR3 DNA follows: TGTGCCAGCTCGCCTAGAACAGGTTCCACAGATACGCAGTATTTT.